This T cell receptor (beta chain) was obtained from a study of tumor and adjacent non-tumor tissue in lung cancer (dated by TCRdb to the late 2010s). With respect to the entire study: Patients with adenocarcinoma (about twelve), squamous cell carcinoma (2) and small cell lung cancer (1) were included in the cohort. TCRbeta CDR3 sequencing was performed on 25 to 30 paired specimens, with one tumor sample and one normal lung sample collected per patient. The study compared bulk TCRbeta repertoires from lung tumor tissue and matched distant non-tumor lung tissue of over 13 lung cancer patients. Sequencing generated a total of approximately 130 million productive TCRbeta reads, averaging around 4 million reads per sample. The roughly 15 patients were aged about 30 to 76 years, included about ten men and 5 women, and had TNM stage I to III disease.

Receptor libraries were prepared by multiplex PCR. Sequencing used an Illumina HiSeq 2500. TCRbeta libraries were constructed through three rounds of nested PCR with primers (Table S4) according to protocols modified from ARM-PCR. PCR products of 200-500 bp were gel-excised and purified with the QIAquick gel extraction kit before sequencing. The original methods were these. Trimmomatic was used to clean the reads, FLASH was used to merge the reads into complete CDR3 sequences, and MiTCR was used to assign the reads to V(D)J germline segments. Clonal diversity was calculated as the inverse Simpson's index using VDJtools. Productive reads were defined as in-frame sequences without a premature stop codon. TCRdb reworked the public reads: Q25 trimming with fastp, MiXCR clone assembly, productive beta chains retained. Identical CDR3 protein sequences are pooled into one entry, listed with their most common genes and DNA. Here the V and J calls rest on TCRdb's processing, not on the authors' analysis. The sample table shows about 67,000 distinct CDR3 sequences, and 65% to 80% are seen once. The top ten clonotypes cover 40% to 55% of the sample.

Study-wide findings and limitations: Neither the sequencing platform nor unique molecular identifiers are named or mentioned anywhere in the methods. Peripheral blood was not sequenced, so blood TCRbeta repertoires were not examined in the lung cancer patients of the study. TCR diversity was significantly higher in younger patients, and higher tumor TCR diversity was associated with shorter overall and disease-free survival. Tumor tissue showed significantly greater TCR diversity (inverse Simpson) than normal lung tissue (about 400 vs 180, P = 0.0075, Mann-Whitney U test). Only roughly 15 patients were in the cohort, and the authors stated that larger samples and more detailed clinical data are needed. A significantly larger cumulative share of the repertoire was made up by the top 100 clones in normal lung than in tumor tissue.

CDR1 and CDR2 are read off the germline V gene as MNHNS and SASEGT. Its CDR3 holds 14 amino acids, cysteine through phenylalanine. The read is trimmed to its CDR3 DNA, 42 bases read in frame from base 1. Bulk unsorted tissue served as the source for RNA extraction, and RNA quality was assessed using a NanoDrop ND-1000 and an Agilent 2100. For the normal lung samples, distant non-tumor tissue was collected more than 3 cm away from the tumor edge. Newly diagnosed lung cancer patients without prior chemotherapy who had been admitted for thoracic surgery in China between August and November 2014 were enrolled as donors. Patients who had received previous radiotherapy or chemotherapy, or who had another concurrent cancer, were excluded from the study. Surgical tissue pieces of about 1-2.3 cm3 were preserved in RNAlater solution and were kept at -80 degrees C until use. Remarks on this clonotype: No cognate antigen has been identified for it. An end of the junction does not agree with germline; a read error may underlie this.

The material sequenced was distant non-tumor lung tissue. The sequence was obtained from a man aged 55 to 70 with non-small cell lung cancer. The chain was built from TRBV6-1 and TRBJ1-3, with the identity of the D gene unclear. CDR3 loop: CASVLHGGGHTIYF. The nucleotide sequence is TGTGCCAGCGTCCTACACGGAGGTGGACACACCATATATTTT.